A single sample is the source of the 10 T cell receptor beta chains below, sequenced in a study of cytomegalovirus exposure and HLA in healthy donors. The study ran its PCR with 60 Vbeta and 13 Jbeta primers. Measured with immunoSEQ multiplex PCR; TCRdb has only the in-frame clones, and not every one. The table lists about 190,000 clones, 85% of them singletons. What was sequenced was PBMCs. These receptors originate from a boy between 2 and 10 years old in good health and CMV-seronegative.

The chain recombines TRBV6-1 with TRBJ2-3; TRBD2 is a possible D gene (5 bases). CDR3 length equals 13 residues. The ends were cut back, 7 bases at V and 6 bases at J, with 14 bases in the middle. Germline V gene sequence: CDR1 MNHNS, CDR2 SASEGT. The CDR3 bases are TGTGCCAGCACCGGACTCCTCGGGGATACGCAGTATTTT. It specifies CASTGLLGDTQYF.

The CDR3 sequence is CASSVSTGVETQYF. CDR3 bases: TGTGCCAGCAGCGTATCTACGGGGGTGGAGACCCAGTACTTC. The genes are TRBV9 and TRBJ2-5, with D possibly being TRBD2 (6 bases). The CDR3 contains 14 residues. Trimming took 1 base from V and 5 from J, leaving 12 bases between them. Germline values: CDR1 SGDLS, CDR2 YYNGEE. Full variable domain (rest looked up from reference TRBV9 and TRBJ2-5): DSGVTQTPKHLITATGQRVTLRCSPRSGDLSVYWYQQSLDQGLQFLIQYYNGEERAKGNILERFSAQQFPDLHSELNLSSLELGDSALYFCASSVSTGVETQYFGPGTRLLVL.

The gene calls are TRBV5-4 and TRBJ2-1, with 8 positions matching TRBD1. V dropped 5 bases and J dropped 7; count of bases not matched to a gene: 14. Germline values: CDR1 SGHNT, CDR2 YYREEE (reference sequence). The length of the CDR3 is 16 residues. The CDR3 DNA sequence: TGTGCCAGCAGTTTTGTAGGACAGGGTTTGACGAATGAGCAGTTCTTC. Amino acids: CASSFVGQGLTNEQFF.

This chain joins TRBV28 and TRBJ2-1; D unclear. CDR3 length: 14 residues. Deletions cut 9 bases from V and 4 bases from J, with 16 bases between. The V gene's germline CDR1 is MDHEN and CDR2 SYDVKM. CDR3 protein: CASGTWASYNEQFF. The CDR3 bases are TGTGCCAGTGGAACTTGGGCCTCTTACAATGAGCAGTTCTTC.

This clone was seen a single time. V and J are TRBV10-2 and TRBJ1-6; TRBD1 agrees at 9 bases. Germline trimming cut 7 bases from V and 9 bases from J; bases unmatched to any gene: 7. The CDR3 length is 14 residues. Germline lookup yields CDR1 WSHSY and CDR2 SAAADI. Here the CDR3 reads CASTGQGQGSPLHF. CDR3 bases: TGCGCCAGCACCGGACAGGGGCAGGGTTCACCCCTCCACTTT.

This clone showed up just once. The chain combines TRBV29-1 with TRBJ2-5; maybe TRBD2 (6 bases). Germline CDR1 reads SQVTM; CDR2 reads ANQGSEA. The V and J ends lost 5 bases and 4 bases respectively, with 14 bases between them. The CDR3 sequence is 13 residues long. In DNA, the CDR3 is TGCAGCGTTTGGGGCCAGGGAGGAGAGACCCAGTACTTC. This sequence encodes CSVWGQGGETQYF. Combining the CDR3 with reference TRBV29-1 and TRBJ2-5 gives the whole variable domain SAVISQKPSRDICQRGTSLTIQCQVDSQVTMMFWYRQQPGQSLTLIATANQGSEATYESGFVIDKFPISRPNLTFSTLTVSNMSPEDSSIYLCSVWGQGGETQYFGPGTRLLVL.

V and J are TRBV4-1 and TRBJ1-5, with a possible D match to TRBD1 (6 bases). The V gene lost 0 bases and the J gene lost 6 bases, with 15 bases spanning the gap. The CDR3 sequence is 16 residues long. Germline loops: CDR1 MGHRA, CDR2 YSYEKL. The CDR3 bases are TGCGCCAGCAGCCAAGAGGGGAGGGGGGTCGGTCAGCCCCAGCATTTT. Amino acids: CASSQEGRGVGQPQHF.

This clone was counted a single time. The chain employs TRBV29-1 and TRBJ1-1; possible D gene TRBD1, 5 bases. This CDR3 region has 13 residues. V gave up 6 bases and J gave up 1 base, with 12 bases separating them. Germline CDR1 SQVTM, CDR2 ANQGSEA. The CDR3 spells CSVADQGNTEAFF. In DNA form, the CDR3 reads TGCAGCGTCGCAGATCAGGGGAACACTGAAGCTTTCTTT.

This chain joins TRBV5-1 and TRBJ2-3; 9 bases match TRBD2. Per the germline V gene, CDR1 is SGHRS and CDR2 is YFSETQ. The trim removed 0 bases at V and 4 bases at J, leaving 6 bases unmatched. The CDR3 consists of 16 residues. The DNA for the CDR3 is TGCGCCAGCAGCTTGGATGGCGGGGGGGTTGCAGATACGCAGTATTTT. Its translation is CASSLDGGGVADTQYF.

This clone was counted once. The rearrangement joins TRBV28 to TRBJ2-5; D might be TRBD2 (6 bases). There are 14 residues in the CDR3. V gave up 3 bases and J gave up 1 base, with 9 bases separating them. From germline, CDR1 is MDHEN and CDR2 SYDVKM. The CDR3 DNA follows: TGTGCCAGCAGTTTGGTAGCGGTCCAAGAGACCCAGTACTTC. It is translated as CASSLVAVQETQYF.